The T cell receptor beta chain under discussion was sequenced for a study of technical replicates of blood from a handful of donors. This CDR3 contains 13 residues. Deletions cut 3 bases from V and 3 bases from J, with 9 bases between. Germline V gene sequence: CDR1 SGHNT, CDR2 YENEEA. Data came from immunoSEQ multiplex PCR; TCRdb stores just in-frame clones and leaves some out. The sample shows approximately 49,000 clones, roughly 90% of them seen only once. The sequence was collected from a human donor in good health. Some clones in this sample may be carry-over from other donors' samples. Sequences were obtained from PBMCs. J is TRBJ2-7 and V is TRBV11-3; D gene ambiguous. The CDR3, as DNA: TGTGCCAGCAGCTTTGGAGAATTCTACGAGCAGTACTTC. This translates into CASSFGEFYEQYF.